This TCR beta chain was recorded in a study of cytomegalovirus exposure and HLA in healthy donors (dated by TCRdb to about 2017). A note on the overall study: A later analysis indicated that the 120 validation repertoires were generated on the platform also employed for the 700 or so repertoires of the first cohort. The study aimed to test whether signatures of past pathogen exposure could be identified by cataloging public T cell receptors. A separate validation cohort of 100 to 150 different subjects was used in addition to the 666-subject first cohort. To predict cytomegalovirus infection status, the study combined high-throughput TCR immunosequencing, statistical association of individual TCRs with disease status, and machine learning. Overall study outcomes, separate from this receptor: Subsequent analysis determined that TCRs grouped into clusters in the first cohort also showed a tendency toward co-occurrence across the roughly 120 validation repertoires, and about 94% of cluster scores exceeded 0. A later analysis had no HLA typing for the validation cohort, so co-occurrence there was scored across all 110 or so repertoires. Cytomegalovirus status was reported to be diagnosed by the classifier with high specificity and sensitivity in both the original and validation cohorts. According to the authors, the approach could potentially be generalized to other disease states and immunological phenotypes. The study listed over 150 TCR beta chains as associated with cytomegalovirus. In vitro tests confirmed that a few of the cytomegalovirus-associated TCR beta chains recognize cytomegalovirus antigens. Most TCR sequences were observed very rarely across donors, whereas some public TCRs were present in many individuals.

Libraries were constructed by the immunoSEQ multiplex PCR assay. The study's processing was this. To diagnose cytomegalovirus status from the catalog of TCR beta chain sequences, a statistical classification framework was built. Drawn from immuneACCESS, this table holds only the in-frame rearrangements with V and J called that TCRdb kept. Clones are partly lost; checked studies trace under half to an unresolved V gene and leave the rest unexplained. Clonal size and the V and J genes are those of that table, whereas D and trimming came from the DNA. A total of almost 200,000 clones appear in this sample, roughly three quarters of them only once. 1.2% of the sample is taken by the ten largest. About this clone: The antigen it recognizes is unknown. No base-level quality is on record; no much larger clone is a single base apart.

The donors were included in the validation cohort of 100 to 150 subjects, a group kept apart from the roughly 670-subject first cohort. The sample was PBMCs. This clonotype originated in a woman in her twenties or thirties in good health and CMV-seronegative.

The DNA sequence is TGTGCCAGCTCACCATTAGCTCGGGGGTCCTACAATGAGCAGTTCTTC. Its translation is CASSPLARGSYNEQFF. Recombination joined TRBV18 with TRBJ2-1; the D gene is possibly TRBD2, with 6 bases matching. CDR1 and CDR2, looked up from the germline V gene, are KGHSH and LQKENI. Deletion took 2 bases off V and 1 base off J, with a span of 12 bases between the germline ends. Taken from cysteine to phenylalanine, the CDR3 has 16 residues. This entry keeps only the CDR3 DNA: 48 bases, framed from base 1.